Each of the 23 T cell receptor beta chains below was sequenced from the same sample in a study of blood T cell repertoires in COVID-19. Libraries were prepared by immunoSEQ multiplex PCR; TCRdb keeps only in-frame clonotypes and omits some of them. The data hold 100,000 or so clones, with 90% to 95% observed a single time. The material sequenced was peripheral blood. Receptor source: a man aged 50 or older with active COVID-19.

V and J are TRBV5-1 and TRBJ2-1, with TRBD2 identical over 16 bases. Germline CDR1 is SGHRS and CDR2 is YFSETQ. Trimming took 4 bases from V and 10 from J; bases not matched to a gene: 11. This CDR3 has 17 residues. The CDR3 is CASSRVGTSGGVKEQFF. The CDR3 DNA reads TGCGCCAGCAGCCGGGTCGGGACTAGCGGGGGGGTGAAAGAGCAGTTCTTC. The full variable domain, in which reference TRBV5-1 and TRBJ2-1 provide the parts outside the CDR3, is KAGVTQTPRYLIKTRGQQVTLSCSPISGHRSVSWYQQTPGQGLQFLFEYFSETQRNKGNFPGRFSGRQFSNSRSEMNVSTLELGDSALYLCASSRVGTSGGVKEQFFGPGTRLTVL.

The chain has TRBV6-6 and TRBJ2-3; TRBD2 matches at 10 bases. CDR1 MNHNY and CDR2 SVGAGI come from the germline V gene (reference sequence). The CDR3 sequence is 16 residues long. The V gene end was trimmed by 4 bases and the J gene end by 6 bases; junction bases not matched to a gene: 10. CDR3 coding DNA: TGTGCCAGCAGTTCCGGATTCAGCGGGGGGGCCGATACGCAGTATTTT. Its translation: CASSSGFSGGADTQYF.

This clone was found a few times. The chain links TRBV6-5 to TRBJ2-2; no firm D call. CDR1 MNHEY and CDR2 SVGAGI come from the germline V gene. The CDR3 sequence is 13 residues long. Trimming left V 7 bases short and J 2 bases short, with 8 bases between. Here the CDR3 DNA reads TGTGCCAGCATAGTCCCTAACACCGGGGAGCTGTTTTTT. This codes for CASIVPNTGELFF.

The rearrangement joins TRBV29-1 to TRBJ2-3, with a tentative D call TRBD2 (5 bases). The CDR3 covers 16 residues. V lost 0 bases and J 10 bases, leaving 23 bases between the germline ends. Germline-derived CDR1 and CDR2 are SQVTM and ANQGSEA. CDR3 sequence reads: CSVEERGLAPEVAQYF. In DNA, the CDR3 is TGCAGCGTTGAAGAAAGAGGGCTAGCCCCCGAGGTGGCGCAGTATTTT.

The chain joins TRBV2 to TRBJ2-7; 11 bases are shared with TRBD1. The ends lost 5 bases at V and 4 bases at J; junction bases unmatched: 4. The CDR3 covers 14 residues. Germline-derived CDR1 and CDR2 are SNHLY and FYNNEI. This CDR3 is CASSLGTGGYEQYV. CDR3 DNA: TGTGCCAGCAGTTTGGGGACAGGGGGATACGAGCAGTACGTC.

The rearrangement links TRBV19 to TRBJ2-3, with a possible D match to TRBD2 (6 bases). The V gene's germline CDR1 is LNHDA and CDR2 SQIVND (reference sequence). The CDR3 covers 14 residues. The V end was cut by 5 bases, the J end by 5 bases, with 14 bases between. CDR3 amino acids: CASSFGGAKDTQYF. In DNA, the CDR3 is TGTGCCAGTAGTTTCGGCGGGGCGAAAGATACGCAGTATTTT. The full variable domain, its missing parts supplied by reference TRBV19 and TRBJ2-3, is DGGITQSPKYLFRKEGQNVTLSCEQNLNHDAMYWYRQDPGQGLRLIYYSQIVNDFQKGDIAEGYSVSREKKESFPLTVTSAQKNPTAFYLCASSFGGAKDTQYFGPGTRLTVL.

The rearrangement uses TRBV12-5 and TRBJ2-3; 8 bases align to TRBD1. The CDR3 totals 16 residues. Germline CDR1 and CDR2: LGHNT and FRNRAP. J lost 1 base, V lost 3 bases, and 6 bases had no gene match. CDR3 amino acids: CASGLGQGSGTDTQYF. CDR3 DNA: TGTGCTAGTGGTTTAGGACAGGGCAGCGGCACAGATACGCAGTATTTT.

The V gene is TRBV12-3 or TRBV12-4, the J gene TRBJ2-1, with D uncertain. V lost 8 bases to trimming and J lost 3 bases, with 5 bases between them. This CDR3 contains 11 residues. The CDR3 sequence: CASRDYNEQFF. The CDR3 DNA sequence: TGTGCCAGCCGAGACTACAATGAGCAGTTCTTC.

V usage is TRBV11-2 and J usage is TRBJ2-1; 7 positions agree with TRBD2. The germline gives CDR1 SGHAT, CDR2 FQNNGV. Losses at the gene ends were 0 bases for V and 5 bases for J; bases not matched to a gene: 10. This CDR3 has 17 residues. The CDR3 sequence is CASSLDRGLAGNNEQFF. CDR3 in DNA: TGTGCCAGCAGCTTAGATCGGGGCTTAGCGGGCAACAATGAGCAGTTCTTC.

This clone is a singleton in its sample. The V call is TRBV5-4, the J call TRBJ1-4; D perhaps matches TRBD1 (5 bases). This CDR3 is 16 amino acids long. Germline V CDR1 and CDR2: SGHNT, YYREEE (reference sequence). V lost 0 bases and J 2 bases, leaving 11 bases between the germline ends. CDR3 in DNA: TGTGCCAGCAGCTTGGGCGTGGGGGGGACTAATGAAAAACTGTTTTTT. It translates to CASSLGVGGTNEKLFF.

The chain recombines TRBV7-9 with TRBJ1-4; 10 bases fit TRBD1. With 4 bases clipped from V and 0 bases from J, the junction kept 2 bases outside the gene matches. CDR1 and CDR2 from the germline V gene are SEHNR and FQNEAQ (reference sequence). The CDR3 loop spans 16 amino acids. For the CDR3, the DNA is TGTGCCAGCAGCTCCGGACAGGGGGCAACTAATGAAAAACTGTTTTTT. Encoded protein: CASSSGQGATNEKLFF.

V and J are TRBV10-3 and TRBJ1-1; D is unresolved. The CDR3 runs 12 residues. V was trimmed by 6 bases and J by 5 bases, leaving 10 bases between them. Germline V gene sequence: CDR1 ENHRY, CDR2 SYGVKD. The CDR3 DNA is TGTGCCATCAGGGAAAGAGGAACTGAAGCTTTCTTT. Its translation is CAIRERGTEAFF.

The chain combines TRBV7-2 with TRBJ2-7; 8 bases agree with TRBD2. The junction had 3 bases not matched to a gene; V was cut back by 1 base and J by 4 bases. Germline V gene sequence: CDR1 SGHTA, CDR2 FQGNSA. The CDR3 has 14 residues. CDR3 DNA sequence: TGTGCCAGCAGCTTAGTGGCGGGGGGATACGAGCAGTACTTC. Protein sequence: CASSLVAGGYEQYF.

This clone was counted only a few times. This chain links TRBV9 with TRBJ2-2; D is unresolved. The CDR3 totals 13 residues. The V end was cut by 0 bases, the J end by 3 bases, with 3 bases between. Germline loops: CDR1 SGDLS, CDR2 YYNGEE. CDR3 amino acids: CASSVADTGELFF. Written as DNA, the CDR3 is TGTGCCAGCAGCGTAGCGGACACCGGGGAGCTGTTTTTT.

This clone is a singleton in its sample. The rearrangement links TRBV19 to TRBJ2-2, with D uncertain. The germline gives CDR1 LNHDA, CDR2 SQIVND (reference sequence). The CDR3 sequence is 12 residues long. V lost 9 bases and J 5 bases, leaving 10 bases between the germline ends. This chain's CDR3 is CASIDRTGELFF. For the CDR3, the DNA is TGTGCCAGCATTGATCGGACCGGGGAGCTGTTTTTT.

V and J are TRBV9 and TRBJ2-1, with 10 nucleotides matching TRBD2. Trimming cost V 0 bases and J 9 bases; bases outside gene matches: 9. Germline CDR1 and CDR2: SGDLS and YYNGEE. The CDR3 is made up of 16 amino acids. CDR3 DNA: TGTGCCAGCAGCGTAGAGGTACCAGCGGGAGGGGGTGAGCAGTTCTTC. This sequence encodes CASSVEVPAGGGEQFF.

The rearrangement uses TRBV4-1 and TRBJ1-5, with D uncertain. Trimming removed 0 bases at V and 9 bases at J, with 18 bases between. CDR3 length: 16 residues. Germline CDR1 reads MGHRA; CDR2 reads YSYEKL. The CDR3 spells CASSQDETGNYSPQHF. As DNA, the CDR3 is TGCGCCAGCAGCCAAGATGAAACGGGGAATTATTCGCCCCAGCATTTT.

The rearrangement uses TRBV16 and TRBJ1-6; 7 nucleotides agree with TRBD1. The junction had 5 bases not matched to a gene; V was cut back by 4 bases and J by 5 bases. Germline-derived CDR1 and CDR2 are KGHSY and FQNENV. This CDR3 is 15 amino acids long. CDR3 amino acids: CASSPTGENNSPLHF. The CDR3 nucleotides are TGTGCCAGCAGCCCAACAGGGGAGAATAATTCACCCCTCCACTTT. The full variable domain, rest sourced from reference TRBV16 and TRBJ1-6, is GEEVAQTPKHLVRGEGQKAKLYCAPIKGHSYVFWYQQVLKNEFKFLISFQNENVFDETGMPKERFSAKCLPNSPCSLEIQATKLEDSAVYFCASSPTGENNSPLHFGNGTRLTVT.

The V and J genes are TRBV12-3 or TRBV12-4 and TRBJ1-1; D gene ambiguous. There are 13 residues in the CDR3. Deletions cut 6 bases from V and 0 bases from J, with 8 bases between. The CDR3 here is CASRVQMNTEAFF. The CDR3 DNA is TGTGCCAGCAGGGTACAGATGAACACTGAAGCTTTCTTT.

On this clone: Other DNA sequences within the sample encode an identical CDR3. The chain recombines TRBV7-9 with TRBJ2-3, with a possible D match to TRBD1 (6 bases). The germline V and J ends were trimmed by 5 bases and 3 bases, with 12 bases remaining between them. Germline loops: CDR1 SEHNR, CDR2 FQNEAQ (reference sequence). This CDR3 has 14 residues. The CDR3 DNA reads TGTGCCAGCAGCCTACAGGGTAGGACAGATACGCAGTATTTT. This translates into CASSLQGRTDTQYF.

This clone was counted a few times. This chain links TRBV5-1 with TRBJ2-7; the match to TRBD2 covers 8 bases. The length of the CDR3 is 13 residues. V shed 2 bases and J 6 bases; nucleotides not matched to a gene: 4. The germline V gene encodes CDR1 SGHRS and CDR2 YFSETQ. CDR3 amino acids: CASSLAGVGEQYV. The CDR3 nucleotides are TGCGCCAGCAGCTTAGCGGGAGTCGGCGAGCAGTACGTC.

The chain recombines TRBV2 with TRBJ1-2; TRBD1 matches 7 bases. The germline V gene has CDR1 SNHLY and CDR2 FYNNEI. The length of the CDR3 is 14 residues. V was clipped by 6 bases and J by 4 bases; unmatched bases: 8. The CDR3 here is CASRERQGFYGYTF. In DNA, the CDR3 is TGTGCCAGCAGGGAACGACAGGGTTTCTATGGCTACACCTTC.

The gene calls are TRBV18 and TRBJ2-7; D not certain. In germline, CDR1 is KGHSH, CDR2 LQKENI. With 9 bases removed from V and 3 bases from J, the gap between germline ends came to 12 bases. This CDR3 contains 12 residues. The CDR3 nucleotides read TGTGCCAGTTTTAAACAAGACTACGAGCAGTACGTC. Its protein is CASFKQDYEQYV.